This T cell receptor beta chain was profiled in a study of shared clonotypes between healthy human individuals. Whole-study results and caveats: Non-shared clonotypes were found to have lower generation probabilities than the clonotypes that were shared by all four of the sorted-subset donors.

As regards this clone: The antigen is not known.

With 5 bases clipped from V and 5 bases from J, the junction kept 11 bases outside the gene matches. The germline CDR1 and CDR2 sequences are SGHAT and FQNNGV. This CDR3 is built from 16 residues. The authors split each subset's genomic DNA evenly across several immunoSEQ plates. Template for every sorted-subset replicate PCR totaled about 200 ng DNA, some 30,000 T cell genomes. The method was immunoSEQ multiplex PCR; TCRdb's version includes in-frame clones alone and lacks a portion of them. The sample holds around 2.5 million clones, approximately 94% seen once. Sequenced: naive CD4+ T cells from PBMCs. Subset described: CD45RA+ positively selected. This TCR was sampled from a man aged 18 to 30 in good health. Some clones in this sample may be carry-over from other donors' samples. V is TRBV11-2 and J is TRBJ2-5; 10 bases fit TRBD1. CDR3 nucleotide sequence: TGTGCCAGCAGCCTATTCCGGGACAGGGGTAGTGAGACCCAGTACTTC. Translation: CASSLFRDRGSETQYF.